This passage covers 28 T cell receptor beta chains from one sample sequenced in a study of blood T cell repertoires in COVID-19. TCRdb's table, derived via immunoSEQ multiplex PCR, lists solely in-frame clones and lacks some. The sample yields roughly 250,000 clones, roughly 91% seen once. The source material was peripheral blood. These TCRs come from a middle-aged woman who had recovered from COVID-19.

The genes are TRBV10-3 and TRBJ1-2; a weak D match, TRBD1 (6 bases). The CDR3 contains 16 residues. V gave up 3 bases and J gave up 0 bases, with 14 bases separating them. Germline values: CDR1 ENHRY, CDR2 SYGVKD. The CDR3 sequence is CAISEAWGLPNYGYTF. The CDR3 nucleotides are TGTGCCATCAGTGAAGCCTGGGGGCTCCCTAACTATGGCTACACCTTC.

This clone appeared a single time. The chain uses TRBV27 and TRBJ2-1, with 9 positions matching TRBD1. There are 14 residues in the CDR3. The J segment lost 9 bases and the V segment lost 6 bases, leaving 9 bases of the junction unmatched. The germline gives CDR1 MNHEY, CDR2 SMNVEV (reference sequence). The CDR3: CASSLGTGQGEQFF. DNA of the CDR3: TGTGCCAGCAGCCTAGGGACAGGGCAGGGTGAGCAGTTCTTC.

V usage is TRBV6-2 or TRBV6-3 and J usage is TRBJ2-1; weak D call: TRBD2 (6 bases). The ends were cut back, 6 bases at V and 3 bases at J, with 12 bases in the middle. The germline V gene encodes CDR1 MNHEY and CDR2 SVGEGT. This CDR3 comprises 14 residues. CDR3 amino acids: CASSPLANYNEQFF. CDR3 coding DNA: TGTGCCAGCAGCCCCCTAGCGAACTACAATGAGCAGTTCTTC.

The chain recombines TRBV5-6 with TRBJ2-7; 7 bases agree with TRBD2. Germline V gene lookup returns CDR1 SGHDT and CDR2 YYEEEE. Trimming at V came to 4 bases and at J to 3 bases, leaving 10 bases not matched to a gene. There are 15 residues in the CDR3. The DNA of the CDR3 is TGTGCCAGCAGCCTCCCTCGCGGGAGTCGCTACGAGCAGTACTTC. Its protein is CASSLPRGSRYEQYF.

A single count supports this clone. The chain couples TRBV5-1 to TRBJ1-1; tentative D call: TRBD1 (5 bases). Germline loops: CDR1 SGHRS, CDR2 YFSETQ. The CDR3 length is 14 residues. V dropped 4 bases and J dropped 5 bases, with 15 bases sitting between them. CDR3 coding DNA: TGCGCCAGCAGCGCGCAGGGTTTCGGGACTGAAGCTTTCTTT. Residues: CASSAQGFGTEAFF.

V usage is TRBV19 and J usage is TRBJ1-6; 8 bases fit TRBD1. This CDR3 is built from 14 residues. The V gene's germline CDR1 is LNHDA and CDR2 SQIVND (reference sequence). J lost 9 bases, V lost 4 bases, and 5 bases had no gene match. In nucleotides, the CDR3 is TGTGCCAGTAGTAAAGGGACAGGAGGTTCACCCCTCCACTTT. Encoded protein: CASSKGTGGSPLHF.

V gene TRBV12-3 or TRBV12-4 combines with J gene TRBJ1-5; D is ambiguous. Deletions cut 6 bases from V and 4 bases from J, with 10 bases between. CDR3 size: 13 residues. Here the CDR3 reads CASRPGTNQPQHF. In DNA, the CDR3 is TGTGCCAGCAGACCGGGAACAAATCAGCCCCAGCATTTT.

The gene calls are TRBV9 and TRBJ2-1; 11 bases fit TRBD2. J gave up 9 bases and V 4 bases, and 12 bases lay outside the gene matches. Germline V lookup: CDR1 SGDLS, CDR2 YYNGEE. This CDR3 comprises 16 residues. The CDR3 here is CASSLLTSGRSGEQFF. As DNA, the CDR3 is TGTGCCAGCAGCTTGTTAACTAGCGGGAGAAGCGGTGAGCAGTTCTTC. The whole variable domain, filled in from reference TRBV9 and TRBJ2-1, reads DSGVTQTPKHLITATGQRVTLRCSPRSGDLSVYWYQQSLDQGLQFLIQYYNGEERAKGNILERFSAQQFPDLHSELNLSSLELGDSALYFCASSLLTSGRSGEQFFGPGTRLTVL.

The chain recombines TRBV2 with TRBJ2-1; D is unclear. With 1 base removed from V and 0 bases from J, the gap between germline ends came to 10 bases. The CDR3 has 16 amino acids. Germline V gene lookup returns CDR1 SNHLY and CDR2 FYNNEI. CDR3 protein: CASSEGVAPSYNEQFF. CDR3 DNA: TGTGCCAGCAGTGAAGGGGTAGCCCCCTCCTACAATGAGCAGTTCTTC.

The chain uses TRBV5-4 and TRBJ2-7; 9 bases match TRBD2. Per the germline V gene, CDR1 is SGHNT and CDR2 is YYREEE (reference sequence). The J segment lost 2 bases and the V segment lost 0 bases, leaving 6 bases of the junction unmatched. This CDR3 region has 16 residues. The CDR3: CASSLGGLAGTYEQYF. CDR3 DNA: TGTGCCAGCAGCTTGGGAGGCCTAGCGGGGACCTACGAGCAGTACTTC.

The chain couples TRBV4-2 to TRBJ2-3; a weak D match, TRBD2 (7 bases). In germline, CDR1 is LGHNA, CDR2 YNFKEQ. V was trimmed by 7 bases and J by 2 bases, leaving 22 bases between them. The CDR3 sequence is 17 residues long. The CDR3 region is CASTPRGLADNTDTQYF. In DNA form, the CDR3 reads TGTGCCAGCACCCCTCGGGGGCTAGCGGATAACACAGATACGCAGTATTTT.

V usage is TRBV30 and J usage is TRBJ2-7, with TRBD1 matching 8 bases. Germline loops: CDR1 GTSNPN, CDR2 SVGIG (reference sequence). This CDR3 comprises 13 residues. Germline trimming cut 0 bases from V and 4 bases from J; bases unmatched to any gene: 2. The CDR3 spells CAWSVRGPYEQYF. In nucleotides, the CDR3 is TGTGCCTGGAGTGTCAGGGGGCCATACGAGCAGTACTTC.

The rearrangement uses TRBV27 and TRBJ2-7, with 8 nucleotides matching TRBD1. Looked up from germline, CDR1 is MNHEY and CDR2 is SMNVEV (reference sequence). V gave up 0 bases and J gave up 3 bases; unmatched junction bases: 10. The CDR3 covers 17 residues. CDR3 nucleotide sequence: TGTGCCAGCAGTTTATCGAGGAGGGCAGACAGGGGCTACGAGCAGTACTTC. Its translation: CASSLSRRADRGYEQYF.

This chain links TRBV20-1 with TRBJ2-5; 9 bases are shared with TRBD2. Germline CDR1 and CDR2: DFQATT and SNEGSKA (reference sequence). V lost 3 bases to trimming and J lost 5 bases; unmatched junction nucleotides: 7. The CDR3 covers 14 residues. The chain's CDR3 is CSASLREGHETQYF. As DNA, the CDR3 is TGCAGTGCTAGTTTGCGGGAGGGCCATGAGACCCAGTACTTC.

The rearrangement joins TRBV9 to TRBJ2-5, with 9 positions matching TRBD2. J was trimmed by 4 bases and V by 2 bases; bases with no gene match: 3. Per the germline V gene, CDR1 is SGDLS and CDR2 is YYNGEE. The length of the CDR3 is 14 residues. CDR3 sequence: CASSVSGRGETQYF. Here the CDR3 DNA reads TGTGCCAGCAGCGTTAGCGGGAGAGGAGAGACCCAGTACTTC. Based on the CDR3 plus reference TRBV9 and TRBJ2-5, the full variable domain is DSGVTQTPKHLITATGQRVTLRCSPRSGDLSVYWYQQSLDQGLQFLIQYYNGEERAKGNILERFSAQQFPDLHSELNLSSLELGDSALYFCASSVSGRGETQYFGPGTRLLVL.

V gene TRBV7-9 combines with J gene TRBJ1-5; D is unclear. The CDR3 has 14 residues. CDR1 and CDR2 from the germline V gene are SEHNR and FQNEAQ (reference sequence). The ends were cut back, 1 base at V and 7 bases at J, with 11 bases in the middle. The chain's CDR3 is CASSLGGSGQPQHF. CDR3 nucleotides: TGTGCCAGCAGCTTAGGTGGGAGTGGGCAGCCCCAGCATTTT.

This chain connects TRBV5-6 to TRBJ1-4, with a weak D call TRBD1 (6 bases). The V end lost 2 bases, the J end lost 14 bases, and 16 bases lay between the germline ends. Germline V gene data show CDR1 as SGHDT and CDR2 as YYEEEE. The CDR3 totals 13 residues. CDR3 sequence reads: CASSFGQGLGLFF. In DNA form, the CDR3 reads TGTGCCAGCAGCTTCGGGCAGGGGTTGGGCCTGTTTTTT. The full variable domain, in which reference TRBV5-6 and TRBJ1-4 provide the parts outside the CDR3, is DAGVTQSPTHLIKTRGQQVTLRCSPKSGHDTVSWYQQALGQGPQFIFQYYEEEERQRGNFPDRFSGHQFPNYSSELNVNALLLGDSALYLCASSFGQGLGLFFGSGTQLSVL.

This chain links TRBV5-1 with TRBJ2-1, with 10 bases aligning to TRBD2. V dropped 1 base and J dropped 5; count of bases not matched to a gene: 15. Germline V lookup: CDR1 SGHRS, CDR2 YFSETQ. The CDR3 is 19 amino acids. CDR3 sequence: CASSLPARSTSGPHNEQFF. Here the CDR3 DNA reads TGCGCCAGCAGCTTGCCGGCCCGCTCGACTAGCGGGCCGCACAATGAGCAGTTCTTC.

The rearrangement uses TRBV11-3 and TRBJ2-2, with 9 bases identical to TRBD2. Germline V lookup: CDR1 SGHNT, CDR2 YENEEA. This CDR3 spans 16 amino acids. Unmatched junction bases numbered 5, after V lost 2 bases and J lost 4 bases. The CDR3 loop is CASSLFSGSVTGELFF. The CDR3 nucleotides are TGTGCCAGCAGCTTATTTAGCGGGAGTGTCACCGGGGAGCTGTTTTTT. Looking up the rest from reference TRBV11-3 and TRBJ2-2 gives the full variable domain: EAGVVQSPRYKIIEKKQPVAFWCNPISGHNTLYWYLQNLGQGPELLIRYENEEAVDDSQLPKDRFSAERLKGVDSTLKIQPAELGDSAVYLCASSLFSGSVTGELFFGEGSRLTVL.

The V call is TRBV29-1, the J call TRBJ2-1; weak D call: TRBD1 (7 bases). The germline CDR1 and CDR2 sequences are SQVTM and ANQGSEA. V was pared by 7 bases and J by 5 bases, with 12 bases between. This CDR3 contains 12 residues. CDR3 loop: CSGRGRNNEQFF. CDR3 bases: TGCAGCGGGAGGGGGCGGAACAATGAGCAGTTCTTC.

V and J are TRBV25-1 and TRBJ1-1; D perhaps matches TRBD1 (6 bases). The V and J ends lost 6 bases and 1 base respectively, with 12 bases between them. CDR3 length equals 14 residues. The germline V gene encodes CDR1 MGHDK and CDR2 SYGVNS. The CDR3 DNA reads as TGTGCCAGCAGGGAGACAGGCGGGAACACTGAAGCTTTCTTT. Its translation is CASRETGGNTEAFF.

J is TRBJ1-1 and V is TRBV19; 7 bases map to TRBD1. The germline V gene encodes CDR1 LNHDA and CDR2 SQIVND (reference sequence). V lost 3 bases and J lost 1; bases outside the gene matches: 2. This CDR3 is built from 14 residues. As DNA, the CDR3 is TGTGCCAGTAGTATTCAGGGGGGGAACACTGAAGCTTTCTTT. It yields the protein CASSIQGGNTEAFF.

The chain joins TRBV5-4 to TRBJ2-3; 9 bases fit TRBD1. The ends lost 4 bases at V and 6 bases at J; junction bases unmatched: 9. Germline V lookup: CDR1 SGHNT, CDR2 YYREEE (reference sequence). The CDR3 loop spans 15 amino acids. CDR3 bases: TGTGCCAGCAGCACGGCCGGGACAGGGTCCGATACGCAGTATTTT. It translates to CASSTAGTGSDTQYF.

This clone was found once. The J gene is TRBJ2-1, the V gene TRBV29-1; 9 bases agree with TRBD2. Germline V gene data show CDR1 as SQVTM and CDR2 as ANQGSEA. There are 15 residues in the CDR3. The ends lost 0 bases at V and 7 bases at J; junction bases unmatched: 7. As DNA, the CDR3 is TGCAGCGTTGAAGAGGTGGGACTAGCAGTTAATGAGCAGTTCTTC. Protein sequence: CSVEEVGLAVNEQFF.

DNA for the CDR3: TGCAGCGTTGAAGGGCGGGGCTATGGCTACACCTTC. This sequence encodes CSVEGRGYGYTF. V usage is TRBV29-1 and J usage is TRBJ1-2, with D hard to call. The V and J ends lost 1 base and 4 bases respectively, with 7 bases between them. This CDR3 is 12 amino acids long. The germline V gene encodes CDR1 SQVTM and CDR2 ANQGSEA.

The chain is built from TRBV30 and TRBJ1-3; 7 positions agree with TRBD1. The CDR3 has 17 residues. Germline assignment: CDR1 GTSNPN and CDR2 SVGIG (reference sequence). Trimming took 5 bases from V and 0 from J; bases not matched to a gene: 13. CDR3 sequence: CAWEARGLNVSGNTIYF. The CDR3 DNA follows: TGTGCCTGGGAGGCGAGGGGGCTAAACGTCTCTGGAAACACCATATATTTT.

The chain uses TRBV1 and TRBJ2-2; no check of the table's D call, TRBD2, against the DNA was made. TRBV1 is shown as a pseudogene. This CDR3 is 18 amino acids long. CDR3 in amino acids: CTSSQAGLAAPRGGELFF. CDR3 sequence (DNA): TGCACCAGCAGCCAAGCGGGACTAGCGGCACCCCGCGGCGGGGAGCTGTTTTTT.

This clone was observed once. The rearrangement uses TRBV7-2 and TRBJ1-4, with 7 nucleotides matching TRBD1. Losses at the gene ends were 5 bases for V and 17 bases for J; bases not matched to a gene: 17. The CDR3 has 14 residues. Germline CDR1 reads SGHTA; CDR2 reads FQGNSA. The CDR3 nucleotides read TGTGCCAGCAGCCCTTGGGGGAGTACAGGGGTTCTATTTTTT. It yields the protein CASSPWGSTGVLFF. Based on the CDR3 plus reference TRBV7-2 and TRBJ1-4, the full variable domain is GAGVSQSPSNKVTEKGKDVELRCDPISGHTALYWYRQSLGQGLEFLIYFQGNSAPDKSGLPSDRFSAERTGGSVSTLTIQRTQQEDSAVYLCASSPWGSTGVLFFGSGTQLSVL.